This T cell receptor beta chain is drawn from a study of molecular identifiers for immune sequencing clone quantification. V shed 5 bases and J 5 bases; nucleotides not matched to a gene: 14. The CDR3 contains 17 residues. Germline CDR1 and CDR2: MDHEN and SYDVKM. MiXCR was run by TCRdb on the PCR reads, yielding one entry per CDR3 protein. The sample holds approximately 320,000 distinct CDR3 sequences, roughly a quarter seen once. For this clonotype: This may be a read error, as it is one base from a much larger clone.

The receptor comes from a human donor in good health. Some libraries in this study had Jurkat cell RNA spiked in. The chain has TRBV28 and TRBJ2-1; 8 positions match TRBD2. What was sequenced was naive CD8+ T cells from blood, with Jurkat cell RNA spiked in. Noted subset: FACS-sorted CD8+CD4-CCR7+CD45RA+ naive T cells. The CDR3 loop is CASSHHYAGGPHNEQFF. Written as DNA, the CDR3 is TGTGCCAGCAGTCACCATTATGCGGGAGGACCCCACAATGAGCAGTTCTTC.